These T cell receptor beta chains were read from a single sample in a study of OX40 agonist ivuxolimab in advanced cancers. Produced via immunoSEQ multiplex PCR; TCRdb's table is partial and in-frame only. Altogether about 98,000 clones are present, 80% to 90% being singletons, with the ten largest covering around 0.8%. Sequencing was performed on CD4+ or CD8+ T cells sorted from blood, taken in a trial of the OX40 agonist ivuxolimab. These receptors all come from an adult with an advanced solid tumor such as melanoma, head and neck, liver or kidney cancer. Both conserved end residues are part of each CDR3. The D gene is left open where the match is weak. Part of the rows lack a size; the others show once, few, many or a class for expanded clones.

cdr3_nt	cdr3_aa	d_call	j_call	clone_size	v_call
TGTGCCAGCAGTATAGGAGGGGCGGGGAATGAGCAGTTCTTC	CASSIGGAGNEQFF	.	TRBJ2-1	.	TRBV6-6
TGTGCCAGCAGCTACGGACTAGCGGGAGCCGATACGCAGTATTTT	CASSYGLAGADTQYF	TRBD2	TRBJ2-3	few	TRBV7-2
TGTGCCAGTAGTATTGGTAATGAAGAGACCCAGTACTTC	CASSIGNEETQYF	.	TRBJ2-5	once	TRBV19
TGTGCCAGCAGTGAATTGGGTATCTCTGGAAACACCATATATTTT	CASSELGISGNTIYF	.	TRBJ1-3	.	TRBV6-1
TGCGCCAGCAGAACAAGCGGGAGTGACTACGAGCAGTACTTC	CASRTSGSDYEQYF	TRBD2	TRBJ2-7	.	TRBV5-1
TGTGCCAGCAGTTACTCGTCCCAGGGAGGCAATCAGCCCCAGCATTTT	CASSYSSQGGNQPQHF	.	TRBJ1-5	.	TRBV6-5
TGTGCCAGCAGCTTAGCGAACGGACGGTTCAATCAGCCCCAGCATTTT	CASSLANGRFNQPQHF	.	TRBJ1-5	.	TRBV7-8
TGCGCCAGCAGCTTGGTAGGGGAGCACGGCTACACCTTC	CASSLVGEHGYTF	.	TRBJ1-2	.	TRBV5-1
TGTGCCAGCAGCTGGTTGGGGGACTCGAACACTGAAGCTTTCTTT	CASSWLGDSNTEAFF	.	TRBJ1-1	.	TRBV7-8
TGTGCCAGCACTACCTTCGTGAACAATCAGCCCCAGCATTTT	CASTTFVNNQPQHF	.	TRBJ1-5	once	TRBV6-1
TGTGCCAGTAGTTCACTCGACAACTCTGGGGCCAACGTCCTGACTTTC	CASSSLDNSGANVLTF	.	TRBJ2-6	.	TRBV19
TGTGCCAGCAGGCGTTCAGGGGGCGCCGGCGGGGAGCTGTTTTTT	CASRRSGGAGGELFF	TRBD1	TRBJ2-2	.	TRBV6-5
TGTGCCTGGAGCGGACTAGCGGGATCGGGGGAGCAGTACTTC	CAWSGLAGSGEQYF	TRBD2	TRBJ2-7	.	TRBV30
TGTGCCAGCAGCACTCAGGGGGGCGCGGGCACTGAAGCTTTCTTT	CASSTQGGAGTEAFF	TRBD1	TRBJ1-1	.	TRBV7-2
TGTGCCAGCAGCGAACCCACCCGGAGCAACGAGCAGTACTTC	CASSEPTRSNEQYF	.	TRBJ2-7	.	TRBV7-3
TGTGCCAGCAGCTTGTTTACAGACACCGGGGAGCTGTTTTTT	CASSLFTDTGELFF	.	TRBJ2-2	.	TRBV5-8
TGTGCCTGGAGTGTTCGCGAGCAGTACTTC	CAWSVREQYF	.	TRBJ2-7	.	TRBV30
TGTGCCAGCAGCTTAGAAGGGAACACTGAAGCTTTCTTT	CASSLEGNTEAFF	.	TRBJ1-1	.	TRBV7-3
TGTGCCAGCAGTACAGAGACAGGGGAGCTGTTTTTT	CASSTETGELFF	.	TRBJ2-2	.	TRBV6-5
TGTGCCAGCAGCTTGGGGGGACAGGCTAACAATGAGCAGTTCTTC	CASSLGGQANNEQFF	TRBD1	TRBJ2-1	.	TRBV5-8
TGTGCCAGCAGCTTGGAGCCGATAAACGCTGAAGCTTTCTTT	CASSLEPINAEAFF	.	TRBJ1-1	.	TRBV7-9
TGTGCCTGGAGCCTAGGGGATACGCAGTATTTT	CAWSLGDTQYF	.	TRBJ2-3	.	TRBV30
TGTGCCAGCAGCCCTAGTGGGGGAGGGGCTGAGACCCAGTACTTC	CASSPSGGGAETQYF	TRBD2	TRBJ2-5	.	TRBV5-4
TGTGCCAGCAACGGCCCGACCGGGCTGGCTTTCTTT	CASNGPTGLAFF	.	TRBJ1-1	.	TRBV28
TGTGCCAGTAGTCCCCAAAGCGGGGAGCTGTTTTTT	CASSPQSGELFF	.	TRBJ2-2	.	TRBV19